This T cell receptor (beta chain) was observed in a study of cytomegalovirus exposure and HLA in healthy donors. Germline assignment: CDR1 SGHTA and CDR2 FQGNSA. With 2 bases removed from V and 8 bases from J, the gap between germline ends came to 4 bases. This CDR3 is 12 amino acids long. Whole-study results and caveats: A cluster of highly shared sequence variants was likely a sequencing artifact. For most TCR sequences rarity was the rule, although some public TCRs occurred in many donors. Among the CMV-associated chains, three were confirmed in vitro as specific for CMV antigens.

Note on this clone: Its antigen is not known. This CDR3 is also generated by other DNA sequences in the sample.

The PCR was carried out with 60 Vbeta primers and 13 Jbeta primers. Sequencing was performed with immunoSEQ multiplex PCR; in TCRdb, only in-frame clones are kept and a portion is missing. Seen here are some 200,000 clones, about 13% observed once, and the top ten hold approximately 8.4%. The sequence was collected from a man aged 50-60 years in good health and CMV-seropositive. This chain connects TRBV7-2 to TRBJ1-6; D remains unclear. Sequencing was done on a sample of PBMCs. CDR3 sequence (DNA): TGTGCCAGCAGCTTACGGGATTCACCCCTCCACTTT. The encoded protein is CASSLRDSPLHF.